What follows are 18 T cell receptor beta chains derived from one specimen sequenced in a study of cytomegalovirus exposure and HLA in healthy donors. 60 Vbeta and 13 Jbeta primers were used in PCR. TCRdb's copy holds only in-frame clones and misses some; the assay was immunoSEQ multiplex PCR. Of over 75,000 clones in the sample, less than 75% were seen once. The sample consisted of PBMCs. The receptors shown here come from a man between 25 and 39 years old in good health and CMV-seronegative.

The genes are TRBV6-1 and TRBJ2-6; D call uncertain. The germline CDR1 and CDR2 sequences are MNHNS and SASEGT. Trimming took 3 bases from V and 2 from J, leaving 11 bases between them. The CDR3 runs 16 residues. CDR3 nucleotides: TGTGCCAGCAGTGACCTGGGCTCGGCTGGGGCCAACGTCCTGACTTTC. Protein: CASSDLGSAGANVLTF.

The chain employs TRBV2 and TRBJ2-1; tentative D call: TRBD2 (5 bases). CDR1 is SNHLY and CDR2 is FYNNEI in the germline V gene. This CDR3 is built from 14 residues. V was clipped by 6 bases and J by 5 bases, with 14 bases between them. The CDR3 loop is CASSDDLRDNEQFF. The DNA of the CDR3 is TGTGCCAGCAGCGACGATTTGAGGGACAATGAGCAGTTCTTC.

Only one count was recorded for this clone. V gene TRBV9 combines with J gene TRBJ2-3; tentative D call: TRBD1 (6 bases). CDR3 length: 15 amino acids. Trimming cost V 4 bases and J 2 bases, with 14 bases left between them. Germline values: CDR1 SGDLS, CDR2 YYNGEE. Here the CDR3 DNA reads TGTGCCAGCAGCCTAACAGGGAAGGTCACAGATACGCAGTATTTT. Its protein product is CASSLTGKVTDTQYF.

The CDR3 DNA reads as TGTGCCAGCAGTTTAGGACAGATCCTCAATCAGCCCCAGCATTTT. It translates to CASSLGQILNQPQHF. This chain links TRBV28 with TRBJ1-5; possible D gene TRBD1, 6 bases. Germline CDR1 and CDR2: MDHEN and SYDVKM. V shed 2 bases and J shed 3 bases, with 11 bases lying between them. The CDR3 length is 15 residues.

The genes are TRBV30 and TRBJ2-7; D is undetermined. CDR1 and CDR2 from the germline V gene are GTSNPN and SVGIG (reference sequence). Trimming removed 4 bases from V and 0 bases from J, with 7 bases in between. The CDR3 totals 12 residues. CDR3 nucleotide sequence: TGTGCCTGGAACCCTAGCTCCTACGAGCAGTACTTC. Protein sequence: CAWNPSSYEQYF.

The chain combines TRBV30 with TRBJ1-2; weak D call: TRBD1 (5 bases). In germline, CDR1 is GTSNPN, CDR2 SVGIG (reference sequence). V lost 1 base and J lost 1, with 10 bases in between. The CDR3 has 14 residues. The CDR3 nucleotides read TGTGCCTGGAGTGGTAAGGGACTTAACTATGGCTACACCTTC. Protein: CAWSGKGLNYGYTF.

The genes are TRBV5-4 and TRBJ2-7; D unclear. The CDR3 spans 13 residues. Trimming took off 0 bases at V and 3 bases at J, with 7 bases between the two ends. Germline CDR1 SGHNT, CDR2 YYREEE (reference sequence). CDR3 coding DNA: TGTGCCAGCAGCTTGGTCACTCGCTACGAGCAGTACTTC. This gives the protein CASSLVTRYEQYF.

The chain uses TRBV4-2 and TRBJ2-7; D call uncertain. From germline, CDR1 is LGHNA and CDR2 YNFKEQ. This CDR3 spans 14 amino acids. With 0 bases removed from V and 2 bases from J, the gap between germline ends came to 8 bases. CDR3 sequence reads: CASSQDPRTYEQYF. The CDR3 DNA is TGTGCCAGCAGCCAAGATCCCAGGACCTACGAGCAGTACTTC.

V is TRBV30 and J is TRBJ1-5; D is unresolved. There are 13 residues in the CDR3. CDR1 and CDR2 (germline): GTSNPN, SVGIG (reference sequence). Trimming stripped 5 bases from V and 6 bases from J, with 14 bases between. The CDR3 DNA is TGTGCCTGGGCGGTTGAGGGTACTCAGCCCCAGCATTTT. It specifies CAWAVEGTQPQHF.

The chain has TRBV9 and TRBJ2-2, with D possibly being TRBD2 (5 bases). V gave up 0 bases and J gave up 2 bases, with 11 bases separating them. The CDR3 runs 16 residues. Germline CDR1 reads SGDLS; CDR2 reads YYNGEE. The CDR3 region is CASSVGAGLNTGELFF. CDR3 coding DNA: TGTGCCAGCAGCGTAGGAGCCGGACTTAACACCGGGGAGCTGTTTTTT.

The chain links TRBV7-8 to TRBJ2-2; 9 bases are a match to TRBD1. V lost 5 bases, J lost 1 base, and 8 bases stayed unmatched. Germline V gives CDR1 SGHVS, CDR2 FQNEAQ. This CDR3 contains 17 residues. The DNA for the CDR3 is TGTGCCAGCAGCGGACCGCGACAGGGGGTGAACACCGGGGAGCTGTTTTTT. Translation: CASSGPRQGVNTGELFF.

This clone was detected a few times. The gene calls are TRBV27 and TRBJ1-5; a weak D match, TRBD1 (6 bases). Trimming shortened V by 6 bases and J by 3 bases, and 9 bases separated the two germline ends. This CDR3 has 13 residues. Germline V gives CDR1 MNHEY, CDR2 SMNVEV (reference sequence). The CDR3 DNA sequence: TGTGCCAGCAGGGACAGTAACAATCAGCCCCAGCATTTT. As protein: CASRDSNNQPQHF.

This clone showed up just a few times. The gene calls are TRBV28 and TRBJ2-7; TRBD2 agrees at 13 bases. This CDR3 comprises 16 residues. Losses at the gene ends were 2 bases for V and 1 base for J; bases not matched to a gene: 2. Germline V lookup: CDR1 MDHEN, CDR2 SYDVKM. The CDR3 nucleotides are TGTGCCAGCAGTTTACAGGGACTAGCGGGATCCTACGAGCAGTACTTC. It encodes CASSLQGLAGSYEQYF.

V is TRBV29-1 and J is TRBJ1-2; D might be TRBD1 (6 bases). CDR3 length: 14 residues. Germline V CDR1 and CDR2: SQVTM, ANQGSEA. Trimming shortened V by 4 bases and J by 8 bases, and 20 bases separated the two germline ends. This CDR3 is CSVGFGDTLRGYTF. CDR3 bases: TGCAGCGTTGGGTTTGGGGACACCTTGAGGGGCTACACCTTC.

Worth noting for this clone: Additional DNA sequences in this sample encode the identical CDR3. The chain joins TRBV30 to TRBJ1-4, with 9 nucleotides matching TRBD1. V dropped 3 bases and J dropped 4; count of bases not matched to a gene: 6. The CDR3 runs 15 residues. Germline V gene data show CDR1 as GTSNPN and CDR2 as SVGIG (reference sequence). DNA for the CDR3: TGTGCCTGGAGACCGGGACAGGGTTTTAATGAAAAACTGTTTTTT. Its translation is CAWRPGQGFNEKLFF. The full variable domain, completed using reference TRBV30 and TRBJ1-4, is SQTIHQWPATLVQPVGSPLSLECTVEGTSNPNLYWYRQAAGRGLQLLFYSVGIGQISSEVPQNLSASRPQDRQFILSSKKLLLSDSGFYLCAWRPGQGFNEKLFFGSGTQLSVL.

V is TRBV18 and J is TRBJ2-3; 12 bases are shared with TRBD2. The V gene's germline CDR1 is KGHSH and CDR2 LQKENI. The J segment lost 6 bases and the V segment lost 2 bases, leaving 3 bases of the junction unmatched. The CDR3 has 15 residues. The CDR3 sequence is CASSPASGGADTQYF. CDR3 coding DNA: TGTGCCAGCTCACCAGCTAGCGGGGGGGCGGATACGCAGTATTTT. Together with reference TRBV18 and TRBJ2-3, the CDR3 gives the full variable domain: NAGVMQNPRHLVRRRGQEARLRCSPMKGHSHVYWYRQLPEEGLKFMVYLQKENIIDESGMPKERFSAEFPKEGPSILRIQQVVRGDSAAYFCASSPASGGADTQYFGPGTRLTVL.

J is TRBJ1-1 and V is TRBV7-8; 7 bases line up with TRBD1. Trimming at V came to 0 bases and at J to 4 bases, leaving 5 bases not matched to a gene. CDR1 is SGHVS, CDR2 FQNEAQ, per germline. The CDR3 totals 15 residues. Written as DNA, the CDR3 is TGTGCCAGCAGCTTAGCGCGACAGGGAGGCACTGAAGCTTTCTTT. This sequence encodes CASSLARQGGTEAFF. The variable domain in full, completed from reference TRBV7-8 and TRBJ1-1, reads GAGVSQSPRYKVAKRGQDVALRCDPISGHVSLFWYQQALGQGPEFLTYFQNEAQLDKSGLPSDRFFAERPEGSVSTLKIQRTQQEDSAVYLCASSLARQGGTEAFFGQGTRLTVV.

The chain has TRBV5-1 and TRBJ1-5, with no clear D. This CDR3 region has 11 residues. V was shortened by 4 bases and J by 5 bases, with 4 bases between the two germline ends. The germline V gene has CDR1 SGHRS and CDR2 YFSETQ. DNA of the CDR3: TGCGCCAGCAGCCTTGATCAGCCCCAGCATTTT. Its protein product is CASSLDQPQHF. Full variable domain (missing parts from reference TRBV5-1 and TRBJ1-5): KAGVTQTPRYLIKTRGQQVTLSCSPISGHRSVSWYQQTPGQGLQFLFEYFSETQRNKGNFPGRFSGRQFSNSRSEMNVSTLELGDSALYLCASSLDQPQHFGDGTRLSIL.